The rows below give T cell receptor beta chains drawn from one sample of a study of immune characteristics of hereditary and idiopathic chronic pancreatitis. TCRdb's table, derived via immunoSEQ multiplex PCR, lists solely in-frame clones and lacks some. The profile shows 8,500 to 9,500 clones, about four fifths of them singletons. Sequenced sample: pancreas tissue with idiopathic chronic pancreatitis. The receptors stem from a human donor with chronic pancreatitis. Each CDR3 is given with its conserved first and last residue. D genes are given only for firm matches. A row's size may be missing; if present it is once, few, many or a size class.

TRBV7-6,.,.,TRBJ1-1,TGTGCCAGCAGCTTAGCGATACACCCGAACACTGAAGCTTTCTTT,CASSLAIHPNTEAFF
TRBV7-2,.,TRBD2,TRBJ2-1,TGTGCCAGCAGCTATCAGACACCCGGGACTAGTCTGTACAATGAGCAGTTCTTC,CASSYQTPGTSLYNEQFF
TRBV6-5,once,TRBD1,TRBJ1-2,TGTGCCAGCAGGCCAGGACAGGGGAACTATGGCTACACCTTC,CASRPGQGNYGYTF
TRBV5-6,.,.,TRBJ1-1,TGTGCCAGCAGCCGACTAGACAGCAACACTGAAGCTTTCTTT,CASSRLDSNTEAFF
TRBV28,.,.,TRBJ2-4,TGTGCCAGCAGTTTAGTTGGGGATGCCAAAAACATTCAGTACTTC,CASSLVGDAKNIQYF
TRBV19,.,.,TRBJ2-1,TGTGCCAGTATTGGCGGGGCTTCCTACAATGAGCAGTTCTTC,CASIGGASYNEQFF
TRBV11-1,.,.,TRBJ2-2,TGTGCCAGCAGCTTAGCTAGGCAGGGGAACACCGGGGAGCTGTTTTTT,CASSLARQGNTGELFF
TRBV2,.,.,TRBJ2-6,TGTGCCAGCAGTGTTTCGGGGGCGTACTCTGGGGCCAACGTCCTGACTTTC,CASSVSGAYSGANVLTF
TRBV5-4,.,.,TRBJ1-1,TGTGCCAGCAGCTTGGTGGGCGGGACCGCTTACACTGAAGCTTTCTTT,CASSLVGGTAYTEAFF
TRBV6-6,few,TRBD1,TRBJ2-2,TGTGCCAGCAGAACAGGGGAAACCGGGGAGCTGTTTTTT,CASRTGETGELFF
TRBV25-1,.,.,TRBJ1-2,TGTGCCAGCAGTGTCCACGAAGGGGGTGGCTACACCTTC,CASSVHEGGGYTF
TRBV7-2,.,.,TRBJ2-3,TGTGCCAGCAGCTTAGCCGGGGGATTGGATACGCAGTATTTT,CASSLAGGLDTQYF
TRBV5-5,.,TRBD2,TRBJ2-1,TGTGCCAGCAGCTTGTTCACTAGCGGGGGACCGAACAATGAGCAGTTCTTC,CASSLFTSGGPNNEQFF
TRBV30,few,.,TRBJ1-3,TGTGCCTGGAAGGCGATCCCTGGAAACACCATATATTTT,CAWKAIPGNTIYF
TRBV18,once,.,TRBJ1-6,TGTGCCAGCTCACCGGGAGCCGATAATTCACCCCTCCACTTT,CASSPGADNSPLHF
TRBV9,.,.,TRBJ1-2,TGTGCCAGCAGCGCCGAACCAGGGCTCGATGGCTACACCTTC,CASSAEPGLDGYTF
TRBV6-2/TRBV6-3,.,TRBD2,TRBJ2-1,TGTGCCAGCAGTAATCTAGCGGGGGGGCCCTACAATGAGCAGTTCTTC,CASSNLAGGPYNEQFF
TRBV5-5,.,TRBD1,TRBJ1-5,TGTGCCAGCAGGTTCGGACAGGAGAATCAGCCCCAGCATTTT,CASRFGQENQPQHF
TRBV29-1,.,.,TRBJ1-3,TGCAGCGTTTTTTGGGGCCACACCATATATTTT,CSVFWGHTIYF
TRBV6-4,.,TRBD2,TRBJ2-2,TGTGCCAGCAGTGACTCCTTAGGTAGCGGGACGACCGGGGAGCTGTTTTTT,CASSDSLGSGTTGELFF
TRBV5-6,few,TRBD1,TRBJ1-2,TGTGCCAGCAGCGGGAGAAGGGGACAGGGGCGCGGCTACACCTTC,CASSGRRGQGRGYTF
TRBV6-5,.,.,TRBJ2-3,TGTGCCAGCAGGAAGACTTATTTTGGGACAGATACGCAGTATTTT,CASRKTYFGTDTQYF
TRBV2,.,TRBD2,TRBJ2-3,TGTGCCAGCAGTCGCCCGGCGGGGGGGCAAGATACGCAGTATTTT,CASSRPAGGQDTQYF
TRBV7-8,.,TRBD2,TRBJ2-2,TGTGCCAGCAGCTTTACTAGCGGGGGGCCCGACACCGGGGAGCTGTTTTTT,CASSFTSGGPDTGELFF
TRBV4-2,.,.,TRBJ2-5,TGTGCCAGCAGCCAAGAAAGGGGGTTTCAAGAGACCCAGTACTTC,CASSQERGFQETQYF
TRBV28,.,.,TRBJ1-6,TGTGCCAGCAGTTTTATCCCCGGAGGAGATTCACCCCTCCACTTT,CASSFIPGGDSPLHF
TRBV29-1,.,.,TRBJ1-1,TGCAGTGCAGAGGAAGGCACTGAAGCTTTCTTT,CSAEEGTEAFF
TRBV6-5,large,.,TRBJ1-2,TGTGCCAGCAGGTCCGACAAGGAGGTGTTTGGCTACACCTTC,CASRSDKEVFGYTF
TRBV7-9,.,.,TRBJ2-3,TGTGCCAGCAGCCCCACAGATACGCAGTATTTT,CASSPTDTQYF
TRBV5-1,.,.,TRBJ2-3,TGCGCCAGCAGCTTGGACGGAGCAACGGCAGATACGCAGTATTTT,CASSLDGATADTQYF
TRBV12-3/TRBV12-4,.,.,TRBJ2-7,TGTGCCAGCAGCTTCCCCGCGACCTACGAGCAGTACTTC,CASSFPATYEQYF
TRBV4-3,.,.,TRBJ1-2,TGCGCCAGCAGCCAAGATCGGCGAAACCCCTATGGCTACACCTTC,CASSQDRRNPYGYTF
TRBV3-1/TRBV3-2,.,TRBD1,TRBJ2-2,TGTGCCAGCAGCCAAGGGACAGGGTCGGGCACCGGGGAGCTGTTTTTT,CASSQGTGSGTGELFF
TRBV7-6,.,.,TRBJ1-1,TGTGCCAGCAGCTTAGGGTCGGTCCCACGGGAGAATGATGAAGCTTTCTTT,CASSLGSVPRENDEAFF
TRBV4-1,.,.,TRBJ2-5,TGCGCCAGCAGCCATGACCCCGAGGGGTCGGCGACCCAGTACTTC,CASSHDPEGSATQYF
TRBV4-1,.,TRBD1,TRBJ1-6,TGCGCCAGCAGCCAAGACGAAGGGGGCCGGTCACCCCTCCACTTT,CASSQDEGGRSPLHF
TRBV6-1,.,.,TRBJ2-3,TGTGCCAGCAGTGACGATACCCGACCCTCAGGCACAGATACGCAGTATTTT,CASSDDTRPSGTDTQYF
TRBV9,.,.,TRBJ2-5,TGTGCCAGCAGCGTAGGCCCTAGTGGGGCTGAGGAGACCCAGTACTTC,CASSVGPSGAEETQYF
TRBV6-4,.,TRBD1,TRBJ2-1,TGTGCCAGCAGCAGGGGGATCAGCTCCTACAATGAGCAGTTCTTC,CASSRGISSYNEQFF
TRBV7-9,few,.,TRBJ1-1,TGTGCCAGCAGCCTATCCGGGCTAAACACTGAAGCTTTCTTT,CASSLSGLNTEAFF
TRBV6-5,.,TRBD1,TRBJ1-5,TGTGCCAGCAGAACAACAGGGGCGTCTAATCAGCCCCAGCATTTT,CASRTTGASNQPQHF
TRBV2,.,TRBD1,TRBJ1-2,TGTGCCAGTAAGGGACAGGGGACCTATGGCTACACCTTC,CASKGQGTYGYTF
TRBV7-2,few,.,TRBJ2-2,TGTGCCAGCAGCTTTCCCGGGACAACGAACACCGGGGAGCTGTTTTTT,CASSFPGTTNTGELFF
TRBV5-4,.,.,TRBJ2-6,TGTGCCAGCAGCTTGGAGAGAGCCTCTGGGGCCAACGTCCTGACTTTC,CASSLERASGANVLTF
TRBV2,.,.,TRBJ2-6,TGTGCCAGCAGTCCCGACAGGAGCTCTGGGGCCAACGTCCTGACTTTC,CASSPDRSSGANVLTF
TRBV19,.,TRBD1,TRBJ1-6,TGTGCCAGTAGTATCGGGACAGCGCCTTCACCCCTCCACTTT,CASSIGTAPSPLHF
TRBV28,.,.,TRBJ2-6,TGTGCCAGCAGCAACCAGGAAGGTCGCTCTGGGGCCAACGTCCTGACTTTC,CASSNQEGRSGANVLTF
TRBV4-3,few,.,TRBJ2-1,TGCGCCAGCAGCCAAGATATAGGCTTCCTATACAATGAGCAGTTCTTC,CASSQDIGFLYNEQFF
TRBV20-1,.,.,TRBJ1-2,TGCAGTGCCACAGGGACCTATGGCTACACCTTC,CSATGTYGYTF
TRBV5-1,.,.,TRBJ2-5,TGCGCCAGCAGCTCCTCTTGGGGGGCCCAAGAGACCCAGTACTTC,CASSSSWGAQETQYF
TRBV6-4,.,.,TRBJ1-6,TGTGCCAGCAGTGATTCGGGGGATAATTCACCCCTCCACTTT,CASSDSGDNSPLHF
TRBV19,.,TRBD2,TRBJ2-1,TGTGCCAGTAGTACATTACTAGCGGGGGGATACAATGAGCAGTTCTTC,CASSTLLAGGYNEQFF
TRBV5-4,.,TRBD2,TRBJ2-2,TGTGCCAGCAGCGGCCCTTGGGGGGGGAACACCGGGGAGCTGTTTTTT,CASSGPWGGNTGELFF
TRBV6-1,few,.,TRBJ2-3,TGTGCCAGCAGTGAAGGGAGCGCGGGATCCACAGATACGCAGTATTTT,CASSEGSAGSTDTQYF
TRBV3-1/TRBV3-2,.,.,TRBJ1-2,TGTGCCAGCAGATCGGGCGGGCGTGGCTACACCTTC,CASRSGGRGYTF
TRBV7-9,.,.,TRBJ2-1,TGTGCCAGCAGCTTAGTTGGGGGGGCTGGCCCGTACAATGAGCAGTTCTTC,CASSLVGGAGPYNEQFF
TRBV29-1,few,.,TRBJ1-1,TGCAGCGTCTTCACAACCGGGACGGGGAGGACTGAAGCTTTCTTT,CSVFTTGTGRTEAFF
TRBV27,.,.,TRBJ2-1,TGTGCCAGCAGGGGATTGTACAATGAGCAGTTCTTC,CASRGLYNEQFF
TRBV18,.,.,TRBJ1-6,TGTGCCAGCCGACCCGGCCAGGATTCACCCCTCCACTTT,CASRPGQDSPLHF
TRBV11-3,few,.,TRBJ2-1,TGTGCCAGCAGCTTAGGGGGATCCTCTCACAATGAGCAGTTCTTC,CASSLGGSSHNEQFF